Listed below are T cell receptor beta chains from one sample, sequenced in a study of blood T cell repertoires in COVID-19. Clones were read by immunoSEQ multiplex PCR, and TCRdb kept only the in-frame ones, dropping some. The table shows roughly 280,000 clones, with roughly 90% occurring only once. Sequenced sample: PBMCs or T cells enriched from blood (not recorded which). The receptors come from a woman in her 50s who had recovered from COVID-19. Each CDR3 is given with its conserved first and last residue. Each record gives: J gene, V gene, CDR3 protein.

TRBJ1-5 | TRBV27 | CASSPDRDDQPQHF
TRBJ2-2 | TRBV19 | CASSTHRGNTGELFF
TRBJ2-7 | TRBV27 | CASSFKSASASFYEQYF
TRBJ2-1 | TRBV19 | CASSIAAGGNNEQFF
TRBJ2-3 | TRBV23-1 | CASTLGQEGTDTQYF
TRBJ2-2 | TRBV4-1 | CASSHGYVTGELFF
TRBJ2-1 | TRBV5-4 | CASSLRLAGGRGNEQFF
TRBJ1-3 | TRBV11-2 | CASRNNRGPAGNTIYF
TRBJ2-7 | TRBV28 | CASSLTGGTYEQYF
TRBJ2-1 | TRBV19 | CASSLAGGRGNEQFF
TRBJ2-5 | TRBV19 | CASKAGGGPETQYF
TRBJ2-2 | TRBV5-1 | CASSGTGGPTGELFF
TRBJ2-5 | TRBV24-1 | CATSDATGGRETQYF
TRBJ1-2 | TRBV2 | CASSESPQGWGYTF
TRBJ1-1 | TRBV18 | CASQRQGSRTEAFF
TRBJ1-6 | TRBV28 | CASISQAYNSPLHF
TRBJ1-4 | TRBV9 | CASSADREANEKLFF
TRBJ2-5 | TRBV28 | CASSKATGALQETQYF
TRBJ2-7 | TRBV29-1 | CSVRWDRGTHEQYF
TRBJ1-2 | TRBV7-9 | CASTLQRGYNYGYTF
TRBJ2-7 | TRBV19 | CASSLEGATIYEQYF
TRBJ1-1 | TRBV7-9 | CASRLGTLNTEAFF
TRBJ1-6 | TRBV6-4 | CASSDTQGAQPLHF
TRBJ1-1 | TRBV10-3 | CAISESGGPNTEAFF
TRBJ2-7 | TRBV7-9 | CASSLAGVGGNEQYF
TRBJ1-4 | TRBV6-6 | CASSYGAAPGEKLFF
TRBJ1-1 | TRBV6-5 | CASRKGQGMKTEAFF
TRBJ1-5 | TRBV19 | CASSVRQPTFPYSNQPQHF
TRBJ2-7 | TRBV7-2 | CASASGRSSYEQYF
TRBJ1-1 | TRBV7-9 | CASSMPGGRGFRYAEAFF
TRBJ1-2 | TRBV18 | CASSQGQGSDYTF
TRBJ1-6 | TRBV25-1 | CASSEFQGNSPLHF
TRBJ2-7 | TRBV28 | CASSLGGPLAEQYF
TRBJ1-2 | TRBV7-9 | CASSLGPSSGYTF
TRBJ1-2 | TRBV4-1 | CASSQVSTDNYGYTF
TRBJ1-1 | TRBV7-3 | CASSLSGALDTEAFF
TRBJ2-2 | TRBV19 | CASMWVARNTGELFF
TRBJ2-7 | TRBV7-9 | CASTLGGGPYEQYF
TRBJ1-4 | TRBV28 | CASISTGTGRKLFF
TRBJ2-3 | TRBV7-2 | CASSLQGSRSSTDTQYF
TRBJ1-6 | TRBV28 | CASGGTGGGSYNSPLHF
TRBJ1-3 | TRBV23-1 | CASSPWTEPTSGNTIYF
TRBJ2-2 | TRBV28 | CASSSPGHSTGELFF
TRBJ1-5 | TRBV7-5 | CARSLDAGGRTPGNQPQHF
TRBJ1-5 | TRBV5-3 | CARSPKPGQGVVHQPQHF
TRBJ2-7 | TRBV5-4 | CASREGTSYEQYF
TRBJ1-2 | TRBV6-2/TRBV6-3 | CASSYRPDMSYGYTF
TRBJ2-2 | TRBV5-1 | CASSLGLARAGELFF
TRBJ1-5 | TRBV5-5 | CASSWDSRNQPQHF
TRBJ1-3 | TRBV7-2 | CASSPQTGALNTIYF